The 8 T cell receptor beta chains reported below all come from one sample, sequenced in a study of vaccination effects on CD4 cells after COVID-19. Which antigens these TCRs recognize remains unknown. Pools of viral peptides were used by the ViraFEST assay to expand antigen-specific CD4+ T cells ahead of sequencing. It was after approximately 11 days of culture that CD4+ T cells were isolated. Neither prior SARS-CoV-2 infection nor positive nucleocapsid antibodies were present in the vaccine recipients. Some clones are missing from TCRdb's copy, which holds only in-frame ones; the method was immunoSEQ multiplex PCR. The sample records tens of thousands of clones, around 79% being singletons. This material consisted of CD4+ T cells from PBMCs cultured with HCoV-NL63 spike peptides, taken before COVID-19 vaccination. The receptors were gathered from a human donor who received a COVID-19 vaccine.

The chain employs TRBV28 and TRBJ2-7, with 13 bases that match TRBD2. Germline-derived CDR1 and CDR2 are MDHEN and SYDVKM. The length of the CDR3 is 14 residues. With V trimmed by 6 bases and J by 6 bases, 5 bases remained unmatched. The CDR3 nucleotides read TGTGCCAGCAGCCGACTAGCGGGGGGTGGCGAGCAGTACGTC. Its protein is CASSRLAGGGEQYV.

The chain uses TRBV4-2 and TRBJ2-4; D remains unclear. V lost 0 bases to trimming and J lost 5 bases, with 11 bases between them. Germline values: CDR1 LGHNA, CDR2 YNFKEQ. The CDR3 loop spans 15 amino acids. The CDR3, as DNA: TGTGCCAGCAGCCAAGAACGGGTACCGGAAAACATTCAGTACTTC. Protein product: CASSQERVPENIQYF.

This rearrangement joins TRBV4-1 to TRBJ1-5, with a tentative D call TRBD1 (6 bases). Germline assignment: CDR1 MGHRA and CDR2 YSYEKL. Trimming cost V 3 bases and J 6 bases, with 12 bases left between them. The CDR3 extends over 14 amino acids. CDR3 sequence (DNA): TGCGCCAGCAGCCATGTACAGGGAGGTCAGCCCCAGCATTTT. Amino acids: CASSHVQGGQPQHF.

V and J are TRBV5-1 and TRBJ2-2, with TRBD1 identical over 7 bases. The V segment lost 0 bases and the J segment 5 bases; nucleotides outside the gene matches: 7. This CDR3 region has 16 residues. CDR1 and CDR2 (germline): SGHRS, YFSETQ. CDR3 DNA sequence: TGCGCCAGCAGCTTGGCCACAGGGGTTGGAACCGGGGAGCTGTTTTTT. Protein sequence: CASSLATGVGTGELFF.

This clone was found once. The chain uses TRBV3-1 (or the pseudogene TRBV3-2) and TRBJ2-3; D remains unclear. CDR3 length: 15 amino acids. Trimming left V 4 bases short and J 8 bases short, with 19 bases between. CDR1 LGHDT and CDR2 YNNKEL come from the germline V gene (reference sequence). CDR3 amino acids: CASSPFGLVGPTQYF. The CDR3 DNA is TGTGCCAGCAGCCCATTTGGGCTAGTCGGGCCTACGCAGTATTTT.

The V gene is TRBV19, the J gene TRBJ2-4; 7 nucleotides agree with TRBD2. V shed 3 bases and J 2 bases; nucleotides not matched to a gene: 10. Germline CDR1 reads LNHDA; CDR2 reads SQIVND (reference sequence). This CDR3 region has 17 residues. For the CDR3, the DNA is TGTGCCAGTAGTATTACTCTGCGGGGGAGGTCCAAAAACATTCAGTACTTC. Translated: CASSITLRGRSKNIQYF.

This clone was seen a handful of times. The chain is built from TRBV24-1 and TRBJ2-1; TRBD2 aligns across 8 bases. The CDR3 sequence is 15 residues long. With 1 base clipped from V and 3 bases from J, the junction kept 1 base outside the gene matches. Germline lookup yields CDR1 KGHDR and CDR2 SFDVKD. The CDR3 DNA follows: TGTGCCACCAGTGATTTCGCGGGGGGCTACAATGAGCAGTTCTTC. This encodes CATSDFAGGYNEQFF.

This chain links TRBV15 with TRBJ2-5; the D is unclear. This CDR3 region has 15 residues. Germline loops: CDR1 LNHNV, CDR2 YYDKDF (reference sequence). V lost 4 bases and J 5 bases, leaving 17 bases between the germline ends. CDR3 bases: TGTGCCACCAGCAATTGGTCGGGCCAGGCGGAGACCCAGTACTTC. Translation gives CATSNWSGQAETQYF.